What follows are 3 T cell receptor beta chains derived from one specimen sequenced in a study of Graves' ophthalmopathy and Graves' hyperthyroidism. The authors amplified TCR beta CDR3 regions, and they did so from RNA transcripts for repertoire sequencing. The library came from an HTBI-primed first-round RT-PCR and a second-round multiplex PCR. MiXCR was run by TCRdb on the multiplex PCR reads, yielding one entry per CDR3 protein. The table has about 220,000 distinct CDR3 sequences, roughly a fifth seen once. The sample was peripheral blood. The receptors come from a woman aged 45-65 years with Graves' ophthalmopathy.

This chain uses TRBV12-3 or TRBV12-4 with TRBJ1-1; no clear D gene. CDR3 size: 14 residues. Trimming left V 2 bases short and J 4 bases short, with 11 bases between. CDR3 sequence (DNA): TGTGCCAGCAGTTTAACAAAGACTATCACTGAAGCTTTCTTT. It specifies CASSLTKTITEAFF.

As to this clonotype: A much larger clone is a single base away; this may be a read error. V usage is TRBV30 and J usage is TRBJ2-5, with D possibly TRBD2 on 6 matching bases. The CDR3 totals 12 residues. Trimming removed 5 bases from V and 1 base from J, with 8 bases in between. Germline V gene sequence: CDR1 GTSNPN, CDR2 SVGIG (reference sequence). DNA for the CDR3: TGTGCCTGGTGGGGGGTCCAAGAGACCCAGTACTTC. Its protein is CAWWGVQETQYF.

In this sample, this clonotype turned up many times. J is TRBJ1-2 and V is TRBV10-3; tentative D call: TRBD1 (6 bases). V lost 4 bases and J lost 6, with 9 bases in between. Looked up from germline, CDR1 is ENHRY and CDR2 is SYGVKD. This CDR3 comprises 12 residues. The CDR3 spells CAISVSGDGYTF. The CDR3 nucleotides are TGTGCCATCAGTGTGTCAGGGGATGGCTACACCTTC.